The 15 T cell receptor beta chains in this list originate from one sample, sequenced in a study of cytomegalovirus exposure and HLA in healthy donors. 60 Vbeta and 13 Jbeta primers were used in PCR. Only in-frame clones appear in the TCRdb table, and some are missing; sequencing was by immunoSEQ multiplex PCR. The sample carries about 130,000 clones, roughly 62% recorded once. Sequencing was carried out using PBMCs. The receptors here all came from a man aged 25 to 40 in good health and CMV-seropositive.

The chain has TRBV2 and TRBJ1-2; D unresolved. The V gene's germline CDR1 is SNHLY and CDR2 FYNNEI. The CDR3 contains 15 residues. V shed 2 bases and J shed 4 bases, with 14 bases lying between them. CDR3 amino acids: CASSESAVKVYGYTF. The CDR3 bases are TGTGCCAGCAGTGAATCGGCGGTTAAAGTCTATGGCTACACCTTC.

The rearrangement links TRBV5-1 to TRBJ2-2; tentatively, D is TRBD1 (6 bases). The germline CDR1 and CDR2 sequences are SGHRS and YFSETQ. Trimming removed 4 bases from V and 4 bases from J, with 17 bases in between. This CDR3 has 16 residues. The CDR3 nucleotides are TGCGCCAGCAGCGGACACAGGGATTTGAGCACCGGGGAGCTGTTTTTT. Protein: CASSGHRDLSTGELFF.

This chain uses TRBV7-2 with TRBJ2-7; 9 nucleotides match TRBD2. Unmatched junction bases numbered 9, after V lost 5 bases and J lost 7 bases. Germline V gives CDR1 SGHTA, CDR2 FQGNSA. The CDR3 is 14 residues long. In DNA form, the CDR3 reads TGTGCCAGCAGCCTACGAGGCGGGAGGGAAGAGCAGTACTTC. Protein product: CASSLRGGREEQYF.

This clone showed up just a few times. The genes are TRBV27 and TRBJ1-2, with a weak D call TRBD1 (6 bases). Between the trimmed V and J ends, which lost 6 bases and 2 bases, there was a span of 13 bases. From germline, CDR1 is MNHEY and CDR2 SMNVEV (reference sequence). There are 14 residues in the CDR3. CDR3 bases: TGTGCCAGCAGGACACGACAGGCCAACTATGGCTACACCTTC. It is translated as CASRTRQANYGYTF.

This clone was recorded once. CDR3 bases: TGTGCCAGCAGCCTCCCGACTACCCAAGAGACCCAGTACTTC. Translating gives CASSLPTTQETQYF. V gene TRBV7-9 combines with J gene TRBJ2-5; maybe TRBD2 (5 bases). Looked up from germline, CDR1 is SEHNR and CDR2 is FQNEAQ (reference sequence). V shed 5 bases and J shed 1 base, with 11 bases lying between them. This CDR3 spans 14 amino acids.

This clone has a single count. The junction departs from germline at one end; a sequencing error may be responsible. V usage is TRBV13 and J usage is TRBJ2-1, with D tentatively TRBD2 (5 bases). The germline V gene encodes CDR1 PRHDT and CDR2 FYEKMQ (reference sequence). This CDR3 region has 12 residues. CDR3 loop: CASSFTTDFKVF. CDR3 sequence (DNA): TGTGCCAGCAGCTTCACTACGGACTTTAAGGTCTTC.

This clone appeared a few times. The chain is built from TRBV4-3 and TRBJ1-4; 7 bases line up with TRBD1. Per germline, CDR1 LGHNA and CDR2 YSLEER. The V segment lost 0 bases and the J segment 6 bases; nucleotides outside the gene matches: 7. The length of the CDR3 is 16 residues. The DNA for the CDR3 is TGCGCCAGCAGCCAAGATAGAAGAGACAGGGATGAAAAACTGTTTTTT. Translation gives CASSQDRRDRDEKLFF.

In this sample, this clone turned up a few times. The CDR3 loop reads CASSDAVAGGRPYEQYF. DNA for the CDR3: TGTGCCAGCAGCGACGCAGTAGCGGGAGGGAGGCCCTACGAGCAGTACTTC. The gene calls are TRBV11-2 and TRBJ2-7, with 11 bases identical to TRBD2. The CDR3 runs 17 residues. V lost 5 bases, J lost 2 bases, and 11 bases stayed unmatched. Germline V gene data show CDR1 as SGHAT and CDR2 as FQNNGV. Filled out from reference TRBV11-2 and TRBJ2-7, the complete variable domain reads EAGVAQSPRYKIIEKRQSVAFWCNPISGHATLYWYQQILGQGPKLLIQFQNNGVVDDSQLPKDRFSAERLKGVDSTLKIQPAKLEDSAVYLCASSDAVAGGRPYEQYFGPGTRLTVT.

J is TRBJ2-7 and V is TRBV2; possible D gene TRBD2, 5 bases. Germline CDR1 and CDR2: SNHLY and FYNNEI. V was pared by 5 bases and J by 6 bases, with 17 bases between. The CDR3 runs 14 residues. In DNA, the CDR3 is TGTGCCAGCAGTCGAGGCAGGAGAGGAGGCGAGCAGTACTTC. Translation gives CASSRGRRGGEQYF.

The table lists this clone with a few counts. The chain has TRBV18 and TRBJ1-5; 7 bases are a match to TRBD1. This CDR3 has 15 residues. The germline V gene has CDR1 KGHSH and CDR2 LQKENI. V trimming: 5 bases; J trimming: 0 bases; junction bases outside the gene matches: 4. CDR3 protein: CASSDREYSNQPQHF. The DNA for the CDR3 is TGTGCCAGCTCAGACAGGGAGTATAGCAATCAGCCCCAGCATTTT.

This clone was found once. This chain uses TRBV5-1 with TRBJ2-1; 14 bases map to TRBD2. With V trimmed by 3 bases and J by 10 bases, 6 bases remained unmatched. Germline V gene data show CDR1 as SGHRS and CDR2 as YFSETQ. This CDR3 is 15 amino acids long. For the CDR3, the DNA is TGCGCCAGCAGCTCCGGGACTAGCGGGAGATCGGAGCAGTTCTTC. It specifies CASSSGTSGRSEQFF.

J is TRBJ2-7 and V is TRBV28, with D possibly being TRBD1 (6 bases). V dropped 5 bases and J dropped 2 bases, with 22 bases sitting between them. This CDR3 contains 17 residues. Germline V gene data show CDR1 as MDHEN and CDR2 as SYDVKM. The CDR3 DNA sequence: TGTGCCAGCAGTCCCCGTTCTCCGGGACAAGCGCCCTACGAGCAGTACTTC. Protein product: CASSPRSPGQAPYEQYF.

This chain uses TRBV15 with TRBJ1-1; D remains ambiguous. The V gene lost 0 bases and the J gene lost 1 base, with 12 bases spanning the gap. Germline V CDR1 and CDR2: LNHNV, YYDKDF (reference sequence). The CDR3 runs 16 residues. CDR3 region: CATSRDRRAWNTEAFF. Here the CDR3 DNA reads TGTGCCACCAGCAGAGATAGGCGGGCATGGAACACTGAAGCTTTCTTT.

CDR3 residues: CASSSARQGPYGYTF. The CDR3 coding sequence is TGTGCCAGCAGCTCAGCCCGGCAGGGTCCGTATGGCTACACCTTC. The chain carries TRBV5-4 and TRBJ1-2, with a possible D match to TRBD1 (5 bases). Germline V gene sequence: CDR1 SGHNT, CDR2 YYREEE (reference sequence). CDR3 size: 15 residues. Trimming cost V 3 bases and J 5 bases, with 17 bases left between them.

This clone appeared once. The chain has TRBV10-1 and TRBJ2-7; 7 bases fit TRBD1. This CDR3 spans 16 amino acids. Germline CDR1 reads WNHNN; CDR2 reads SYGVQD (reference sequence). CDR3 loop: CVQRVRSGQSSYEQYF. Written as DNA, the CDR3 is TGCGTCCAGCGTGTAAGGTCGGGACAGAGCTCCTACGAGCAGTACTTC.